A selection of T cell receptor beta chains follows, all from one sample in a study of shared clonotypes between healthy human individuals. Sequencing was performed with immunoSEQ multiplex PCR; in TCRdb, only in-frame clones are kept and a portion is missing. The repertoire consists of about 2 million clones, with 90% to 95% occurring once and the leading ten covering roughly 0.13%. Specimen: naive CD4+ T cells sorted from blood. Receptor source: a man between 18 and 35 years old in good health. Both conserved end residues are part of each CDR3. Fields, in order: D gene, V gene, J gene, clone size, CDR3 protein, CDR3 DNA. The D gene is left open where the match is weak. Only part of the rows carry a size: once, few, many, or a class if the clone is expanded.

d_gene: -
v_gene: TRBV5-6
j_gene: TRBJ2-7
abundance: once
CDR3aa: CASSMGRGRYEQYF
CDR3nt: TGTGCCAGCAGCATGGGACGGGGGAGGTACGAGCAGTACTTC

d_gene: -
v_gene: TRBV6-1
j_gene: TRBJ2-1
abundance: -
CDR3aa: CASSEAGRSVNEQFF
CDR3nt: TGTGCCAGCAGTGAAGCGGGCAGGTCAGTCAATGAGCAGTTCTTC

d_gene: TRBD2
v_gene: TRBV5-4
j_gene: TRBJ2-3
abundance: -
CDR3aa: CASSQRLAGSTDTQYF
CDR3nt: TGTGCCAGCAGCCAACGACTAGCGGGGAGCACAGATACGCAGTATTTT

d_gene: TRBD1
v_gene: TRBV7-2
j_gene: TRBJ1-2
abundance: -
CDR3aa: CASSSSTDREKNYGYTF
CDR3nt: TGTGCCAGCAGTTCGAGCACCGACAGGGAGAAGAACTATGGCTACACCTTC

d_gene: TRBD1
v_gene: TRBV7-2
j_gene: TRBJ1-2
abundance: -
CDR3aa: CASSPTGYGYTF
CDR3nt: TGTGCCAGCAGTCCGACAGGGTATGGCTACACCTTC

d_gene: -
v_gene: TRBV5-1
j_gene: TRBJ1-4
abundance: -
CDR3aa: CASSLDSGTDNEKLFF
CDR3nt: TGCGCCAGCAGCCTAGACTCCGGGACGGATAATGAAAAACTGTTTTTT

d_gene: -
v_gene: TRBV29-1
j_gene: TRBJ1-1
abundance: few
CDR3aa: CSVDSPTAGDTEAFF
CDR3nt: TGCAGCGTTGATAGTCCGACAGCGGGGGACACTGAAGCTTTCTTT

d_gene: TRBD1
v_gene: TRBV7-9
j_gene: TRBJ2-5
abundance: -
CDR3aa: CASTDEDRGRAQYF
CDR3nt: TGTGCCAGCACCGACGAGGACAGGGGGAGAGCCCAGTACTTC

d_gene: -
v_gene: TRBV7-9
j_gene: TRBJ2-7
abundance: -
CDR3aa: CASSFLGTGYEQYF
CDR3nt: TGTGCCAGCAGCTTTCTGGGAACGGGCTACGAGCAGTACTTC

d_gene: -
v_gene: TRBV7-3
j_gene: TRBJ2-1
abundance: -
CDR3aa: CASSLRTEGGPPYNEQFF
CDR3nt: TGTGCCAGCAGCTTACGAACTGAGGGGGGCCCCCCCTACAATGAGCAGTTCTTC

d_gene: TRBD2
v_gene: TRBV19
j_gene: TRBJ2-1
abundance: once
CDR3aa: CASSTSGSSYNEQFF
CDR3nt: TGTGCCAGTAGTACTAGCGGGAGCTCCTACAATGAGCAGTTCTTC

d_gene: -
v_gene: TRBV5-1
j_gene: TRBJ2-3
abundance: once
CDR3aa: CASSLAGTSSTDTQYF
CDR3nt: TGCGCCAGCAGCTTGGCAGGTACATCTAGCACAGATACGCAGTATTTT

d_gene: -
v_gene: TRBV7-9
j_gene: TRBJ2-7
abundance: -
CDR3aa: CASSLEGTYEQYF
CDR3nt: TGTGCCAGCAGCTTAGAGGGGACCTACGAGCAGTACTTC

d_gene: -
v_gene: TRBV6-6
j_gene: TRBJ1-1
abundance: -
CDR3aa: CASTGVNTEAFF
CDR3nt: TGTGCCAGCACAGGAGTGAACACTGAAGCTTTCTTT

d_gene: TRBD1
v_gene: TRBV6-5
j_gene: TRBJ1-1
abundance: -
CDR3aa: CASSYNYRGLVTEAFF
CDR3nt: TGTGCCAGCAGTTACAACTACAGGGGGCTCGTCACTGAAGCTTTCTTT

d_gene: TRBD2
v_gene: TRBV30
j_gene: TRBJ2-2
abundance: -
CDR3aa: CAWSRTSGTGELFF
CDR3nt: TGTGCCTGGAGTAGGACTAGCGGAACCGGGGAGCTGTTTTTT

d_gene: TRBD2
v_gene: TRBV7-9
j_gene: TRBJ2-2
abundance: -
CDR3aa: CASSFRTSGGSGELFF
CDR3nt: TGTGCCAGCAGCTTCAGGACTAGCGGGGGCTCCGGGGAGCTGTTTTTT

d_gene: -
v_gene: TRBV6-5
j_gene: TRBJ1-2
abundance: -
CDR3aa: CASSFRRDRVVGYTF
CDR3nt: TGTGCCAGCAGTTTCCGGAGGGACCGGGTTGTTGGCTACACCTTC

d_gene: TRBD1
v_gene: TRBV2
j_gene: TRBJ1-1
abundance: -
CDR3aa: CASSGDRGNTEAFF
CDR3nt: TGTGCCAGCAGTGGTGACAGGGGAAACACTGAAGCTTTCTTT

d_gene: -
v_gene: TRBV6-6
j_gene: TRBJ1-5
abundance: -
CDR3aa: CASSYSEQPQHF
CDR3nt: TGTGCCAGCAGTTACTCAGAGCAGCCCCAGCATTTT

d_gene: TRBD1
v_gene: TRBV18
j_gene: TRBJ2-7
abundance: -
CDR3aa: CASSQWDRNYEQYF
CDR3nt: TGTGCCAGCTCACAGTGGGACAGAAACTACGAGCAGTACTTC

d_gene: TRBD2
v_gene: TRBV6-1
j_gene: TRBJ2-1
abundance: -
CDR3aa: CASSATSASQFF
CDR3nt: TGTGCCAGCAGTGCGACTAGCGCCTCGCAGTTCTTC

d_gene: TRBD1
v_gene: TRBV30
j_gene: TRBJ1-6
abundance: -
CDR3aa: CAWSFDRGGSNSPLHF
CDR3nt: TGTGCCTGGAGTTTCGACAGGGGAGGGTCCAATTCACCCCTCCACTTT

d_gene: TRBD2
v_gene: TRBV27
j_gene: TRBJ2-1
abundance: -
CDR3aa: CASTLAGGPSYYNEQFF
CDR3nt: TGTGCCAGCACCTTAGCGGGAGGGCCGTCGTATTACAATGAGCAGTTCTTC

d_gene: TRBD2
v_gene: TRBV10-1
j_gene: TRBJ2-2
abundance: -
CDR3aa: CASSGTTSGNTGELFF
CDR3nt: TGCGCCAGCAGTGGCACGACTAGCGGGAACACCGGGGAGCTGTTTTTT

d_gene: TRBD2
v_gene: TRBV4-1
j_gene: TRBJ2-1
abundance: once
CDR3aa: CASSQGLAGPRDGQFF
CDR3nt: TGCGCCAGCAGCCAAGGACTAGCGGGACCCCGCGACGGGCAGTTCTTC

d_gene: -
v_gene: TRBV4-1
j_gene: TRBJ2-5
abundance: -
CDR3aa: CASSLNVGGQETQYF
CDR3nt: TGCGCCAGCAGCCTGAATGTAGGGGGCCAAGAGACCCAGTACTTC